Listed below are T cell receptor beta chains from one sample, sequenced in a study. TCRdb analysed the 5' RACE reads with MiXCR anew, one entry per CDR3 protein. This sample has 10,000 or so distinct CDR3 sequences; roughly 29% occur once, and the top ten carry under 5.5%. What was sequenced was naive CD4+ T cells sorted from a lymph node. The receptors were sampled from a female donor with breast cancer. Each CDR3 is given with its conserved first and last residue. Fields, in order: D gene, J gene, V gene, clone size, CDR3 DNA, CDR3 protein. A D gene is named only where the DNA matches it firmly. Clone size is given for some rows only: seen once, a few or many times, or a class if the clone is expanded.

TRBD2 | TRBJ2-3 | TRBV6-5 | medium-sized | TGTGCCAGCAGTTACTCACTAGCGGGGAGCACAGATACGCAGTATTTT | CASSYSLAGSTDTQYF
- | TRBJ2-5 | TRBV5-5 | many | TGTGCCAGCAGCTCGGTAAGACCGAAACAAGAGACCCAGTACTTC | CASSSVRPKQETQYF
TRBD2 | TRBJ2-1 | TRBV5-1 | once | TGCGCCAGCAGGCGGGAGAATGAGCGGTCCTTC | CASRRENERSF
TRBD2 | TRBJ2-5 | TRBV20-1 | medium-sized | TGCAGTGCTGTTAGCGGGAGGCTTGGAGAGACCCAGTACTTC | CSAVSGRLGETQYF
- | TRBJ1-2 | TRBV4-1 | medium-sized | TGCGCCAGCAGCCAAATCCCAGGGGTAGATGGCTACACCTTC | CASSQIPGVDGYTF
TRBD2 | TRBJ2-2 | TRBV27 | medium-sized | TGTGCCAGCAGTTTCCGACTAGCGGGAGTTGACACCGGGGAGCTGTTTTTT | CASSFRLAGVDTGELFF
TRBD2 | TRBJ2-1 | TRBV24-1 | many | TGTGCCACCAGTGAACCCGGGAGCGGGGTCGGAGATGAGCAGTTCTTC | CATSEPGSGVGDEQFF
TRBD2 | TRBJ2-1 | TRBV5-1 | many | TGCGCCAGCAGCCCAACCGCTAGCGGCCCTAAGGACAATGAGCAGTTCTTC | CASSPTASGPKDNEQFF
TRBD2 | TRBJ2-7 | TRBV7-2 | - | TGTGCCAGCAGTAAACCGGGACTAGCGGGAGTTACCTACGAGCAGTACTTC | CASSKPGLAGVTYEQYF
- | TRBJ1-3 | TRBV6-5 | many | TGTGCCAGCAGTGAACCCAGGAGCTCTGGAAACACCATATATTTT | CASSEPRSSGNTIYF
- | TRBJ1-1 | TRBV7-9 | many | TGTGCCAGCAGCTTGGCTGGGGGCGGCCCTGAAGCTTTCTTT | CASSLAGGGPEAFF
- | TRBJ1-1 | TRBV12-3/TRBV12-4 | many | TGTGCCAGCAGTTTACAGGGGAGGGCCCACACTGAAGCTTTCTTT | CASSLQGRAHTEAFF
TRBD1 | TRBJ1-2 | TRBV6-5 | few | TGTGCCAGCAGTTTCCAACAGGGGGGAAACTATGGCTACACCTTC | CASSFQQGGNYGYTF
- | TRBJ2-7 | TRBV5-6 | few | TGTGCCAGCAGCTTGGGGGCCCAGAGGGAGCAGTACTTC | CASSLGAQREQYF
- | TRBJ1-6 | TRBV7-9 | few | TGTGCCAGCAGCTTAGGGTCACCCCTCCACTTT | CASSLGSPLHF
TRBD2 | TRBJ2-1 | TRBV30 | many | TGTGCCTGGAGTGGGGAGGGTGAGCAGTTCTTC | CAWSGEGEQFF
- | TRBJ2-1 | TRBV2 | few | TGTGCCAGCTGGCCCGGGAACTCCTACAATGAGCAGTTCTTC | CASWPGNSYNEQFF
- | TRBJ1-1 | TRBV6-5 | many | TGTGCCAGCAGTTACACAAACAGGGTGCGGACTGAAGCTTTCTTT | CASSYTNRVRTEAFF
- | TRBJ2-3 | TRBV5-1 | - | TGCGCCAGCGGGAGCGAGGGCGGCACAGATACGCAGTATTTT | CASGSEGGTDTQYF
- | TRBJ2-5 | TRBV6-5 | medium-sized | TGTGCCAGCAGTTACTCGGGCAGGACCCCTCAAGAGACCCAGTACTTC | CASSYSGRTPQETQYF
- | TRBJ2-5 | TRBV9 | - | TGTGCCAGCAGCGTAGGAGCGCAAGAGACCCAGTACTTC | CASSVGAQETQYF
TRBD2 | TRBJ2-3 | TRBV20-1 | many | TGCAGTGCTATCACAGGACTAGCGGGAGCGCTGGCTACGCAGTATTTT | CSAITGLAGALATQYF
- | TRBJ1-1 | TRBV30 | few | TGTGCCTGGAGTGTACGGCAGGCCAAGGGTGAAGCTTTCTTT | CAWSVRQAKGEAFF
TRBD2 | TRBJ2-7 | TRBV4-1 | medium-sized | TGCGCCAGCAGGCAAGGAGCGGGAGCACCCTACGAGCAGTACTTC | CASRQGAGAPYEQYF